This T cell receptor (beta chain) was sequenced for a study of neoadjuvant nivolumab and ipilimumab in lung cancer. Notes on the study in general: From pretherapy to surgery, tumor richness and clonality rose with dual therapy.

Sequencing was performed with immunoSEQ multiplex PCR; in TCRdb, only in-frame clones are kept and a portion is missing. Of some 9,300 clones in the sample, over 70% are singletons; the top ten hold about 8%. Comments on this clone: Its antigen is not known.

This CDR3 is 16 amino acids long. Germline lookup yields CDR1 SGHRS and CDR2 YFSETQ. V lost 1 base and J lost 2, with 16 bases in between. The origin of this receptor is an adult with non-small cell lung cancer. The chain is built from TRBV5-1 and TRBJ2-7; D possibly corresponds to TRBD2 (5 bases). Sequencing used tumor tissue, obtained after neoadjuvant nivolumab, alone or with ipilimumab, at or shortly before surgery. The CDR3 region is CASSLLGGDYTYEQYF. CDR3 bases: TGCGCCAGCAGCTTGCTTGGCGGCGACTATACCTACGAGCAGTACTTC.